The 2 T cell receptor beta chains presented below share a single source sample, sequenced in a study of blood T cell repertoires in COVID-19. Assay used: immunoSEQ multiplex PCR; TCRdb lists only in-frame clones, some missing. Among more than 200,000 clones, around 87% were seen once, and the ten largest hold approximately 7.3%. Sequenced: PBMCs or T cells enriched from blood (not recorded which). Receptor source: a young man in a cohort exposed to, infected with or recovered from COVID-19 (not recorded which).

This clone was detected a few times. The chain combines TRBV3-1 (or the pseudogene TRBV3-2) with TRBJ2-3; D gene uncertain. CDR1 LGHDT and CDR2 YNNKEL come from the germline V gene (reference sequence). The CDR3 runs to 14 residues. The V gene lost 0 bases and the J gene lost 9 bases, with 13 bases spanning the gap. CDR3 nucleotide sequence: TGTGCCAGCAGCCAAGATCTGAACGCAGGAACGCAGTATTTT. Protein: CASSQDLNAGTQYF.

The rearrangement uses TRBV4-1 and TRBJ2-6; 9 bases map to TRBD1. The V gene's germline CDR1 is MGHRA and CDR2 YSYEKL. The CDR3 extends over 17 amino acids. Germline trimming cut 3 bases from V and 4 bases from J; bases unmatched to any gene: 7. CDR3 in amino acids: CASSQATGGMGANVLTF. CDR3 nucleotide sequence: TGCGCCAGCAGCCAGGCGACAGGGGGTATGGGGGCCAACGTCCTGACTTTC.